This T cell receptor (beta chain) was sequenced in a study of blood T cells in healthy people across ages. Points from the study as a whole: Expanded clonotype changes were possibly confounded by unknown donor CMV status. Diversity of TCR beta correlated strongly with naive T cell percentage. A roughly linear age-dependent decrease characterized TCR beta diversity per million T cells.

Per germline, CDR1 MNHEY and CDR2 SVGAGI. Between the trimmed V and J ends, which lost 6 bases and 1 base, there was a span of 6 bases. The CDR3 extends over 12 amino acids. A sample-barcoded 5' primer and a J-beta primer mix were used in a second PCR of roughly 6 to 11 cycles. TCRdb recomputed calls from the 5' RACE reads with MiXCR, one row per CDR3 protein. There are roughly 930,000 distinct CDR3 sequences in the sample; approximately 49% occur only once, and about an eighth lies in the top ten. This clonotype was found a few times. Its specificity is unknown. Sequencing used blood. This sequence originates from a man aged 25-40 years in good health. This rearrangement joins TRBV6-5 to TRBJ1-1; D is unclear. CDR3: CASRPGNTEAFF. As DNA, the CDR3 is TGTGCCAGCAGACCAGGGAACACTGAAGCTTTCTTT.